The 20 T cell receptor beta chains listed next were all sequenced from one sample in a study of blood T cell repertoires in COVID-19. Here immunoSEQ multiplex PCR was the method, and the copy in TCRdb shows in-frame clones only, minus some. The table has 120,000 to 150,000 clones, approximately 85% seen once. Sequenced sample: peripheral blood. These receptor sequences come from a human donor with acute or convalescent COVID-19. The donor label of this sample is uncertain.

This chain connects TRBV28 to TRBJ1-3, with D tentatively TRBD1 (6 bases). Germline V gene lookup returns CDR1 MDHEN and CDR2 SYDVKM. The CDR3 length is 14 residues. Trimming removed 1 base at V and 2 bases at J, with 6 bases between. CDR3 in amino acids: CASSLSGAGNTIYF. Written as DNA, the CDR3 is TGTGCCAGCAGTTTATCAGGGGCTGGAAACACCATATATTTT. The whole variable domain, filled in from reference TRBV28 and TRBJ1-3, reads DVKVTQSSRYLVKRTGEKVFLECVQDMDHENMFWYRQDPGLGLRLIYFSYDVKMKEKGDIPEGYSVSREKKERFSLILESASTNQTSMYLCASSLSGAGNTIYFGEGSWLTVV.

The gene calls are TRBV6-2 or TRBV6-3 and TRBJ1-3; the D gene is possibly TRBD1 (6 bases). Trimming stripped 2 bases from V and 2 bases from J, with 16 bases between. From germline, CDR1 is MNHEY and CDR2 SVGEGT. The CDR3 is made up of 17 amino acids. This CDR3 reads CASSYGGPGTAGNTIYF. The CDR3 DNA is TGTGCCAGCAGTTACGGGGGCCCGGGGACCGCTGGAAACACCATATATTTT.

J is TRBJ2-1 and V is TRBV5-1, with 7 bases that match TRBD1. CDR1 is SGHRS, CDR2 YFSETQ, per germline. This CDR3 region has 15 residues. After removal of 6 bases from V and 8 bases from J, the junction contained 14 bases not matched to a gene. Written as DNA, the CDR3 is TGCGCCAGCACGTTAATTCCCCGAGACAGGGATGAGCAGTTCTTC. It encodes CASTLIPRDRDEQFF. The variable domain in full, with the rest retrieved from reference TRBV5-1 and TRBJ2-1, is KAGVTQTPRYLIKTRGQQVTLSCSPISGHRSVSWYQQTPGQGLQFLFEYFSETQRNKGNFPGRFSGRQFSNSRSEMNVSTLELGDSALYLCASTLIPRDRDEQFFGPGTRLTVL.

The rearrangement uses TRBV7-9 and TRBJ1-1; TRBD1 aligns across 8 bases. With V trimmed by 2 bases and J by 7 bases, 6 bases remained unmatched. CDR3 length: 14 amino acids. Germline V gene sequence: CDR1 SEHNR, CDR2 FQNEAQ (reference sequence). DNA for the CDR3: TGTGCCAGCAGCTTAAACCAAGGACAGGGTGAAGCTTTCTTT. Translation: CASSLNQGQGEAFF.

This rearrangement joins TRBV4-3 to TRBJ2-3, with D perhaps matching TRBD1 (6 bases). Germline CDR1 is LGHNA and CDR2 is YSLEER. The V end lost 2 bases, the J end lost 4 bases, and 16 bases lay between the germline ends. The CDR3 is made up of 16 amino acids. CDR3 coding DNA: TGCGCCAGCAGCCAAACATTGTGGGGGCGCCCAGATACGCAGTATTTT. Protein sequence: CASSQTLWGRPDTQYF.

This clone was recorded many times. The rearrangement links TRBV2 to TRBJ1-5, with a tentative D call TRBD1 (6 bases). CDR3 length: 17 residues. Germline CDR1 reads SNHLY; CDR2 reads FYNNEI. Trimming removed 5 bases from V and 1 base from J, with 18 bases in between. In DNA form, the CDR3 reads TGTGCCAGCAGTCACCAGGACCTCGACAGGAGCAATCAGCCCCAGCATTTT. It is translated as CASSHQDLDRSNQPQHF.

The CDR3, as DNA: TGTGCCAGCAGCCAGGCGGACAGGGCCACTGAAGCTTTCTTT. As protein: CASSQADRATEAFF. The J gene is TRBJ1-1, the V gene TRBV3-1 (or the pseudogene TRBV3-2), with 8 bases matching TRBD1. The junction had 4 bases not matched to a gene; V was cut back by 3 bases and J by 4 bases. The CDR3 has 14 amino acids. Germline loops: CDR1 LGHDT, CDR2 YNNKEL (reference sequence).

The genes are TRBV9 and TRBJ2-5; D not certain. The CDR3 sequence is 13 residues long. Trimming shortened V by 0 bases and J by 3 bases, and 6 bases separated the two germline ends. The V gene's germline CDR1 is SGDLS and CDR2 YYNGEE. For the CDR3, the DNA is TGTGCCAGCAGCGTAGATTCCAAAGAGACCCAGTACTTC. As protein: CASSVDSKETQYF.

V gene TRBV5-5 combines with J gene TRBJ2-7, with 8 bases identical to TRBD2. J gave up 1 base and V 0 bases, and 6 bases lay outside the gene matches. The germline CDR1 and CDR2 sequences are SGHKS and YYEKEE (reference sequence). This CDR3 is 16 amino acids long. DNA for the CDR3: TGTGCCAGCAGCTTGGGGTCTACGGGAGGGTCCTACGAGCAGTACGTC. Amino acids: CASSLGSTGGSYEQYV.

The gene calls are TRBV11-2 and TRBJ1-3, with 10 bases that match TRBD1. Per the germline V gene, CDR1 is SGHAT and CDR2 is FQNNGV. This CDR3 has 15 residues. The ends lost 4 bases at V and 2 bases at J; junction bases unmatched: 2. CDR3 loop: CASSSGTGAGNTIYF. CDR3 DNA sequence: TGTGCCAGCAGCTCCGGGACAGGGGCTGGAAACACCATATATTTT.

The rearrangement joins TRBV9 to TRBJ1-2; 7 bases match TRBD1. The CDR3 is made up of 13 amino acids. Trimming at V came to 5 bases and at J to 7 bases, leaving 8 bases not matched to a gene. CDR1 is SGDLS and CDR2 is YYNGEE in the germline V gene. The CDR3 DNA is TGTGCCAGCAGTACAGGGGTAAGGTCTGGCTACACCTTC. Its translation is CASSTGVRSGYTF.

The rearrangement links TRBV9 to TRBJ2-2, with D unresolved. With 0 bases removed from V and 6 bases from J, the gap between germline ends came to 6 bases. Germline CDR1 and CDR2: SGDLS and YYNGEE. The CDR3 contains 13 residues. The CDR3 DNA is TGTGCCAGCAGCGTAGATCTTCCCGGGGAGCTGTTTTTT. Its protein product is CASSVDLPGELFF.

The CDR3 region is CASSQGGIHQPQHF. The CDR3 region has the DNA TGTGCCAGCAGCCAAGGAGGCATTCATCAGCCCCAGCATTTT. This rearrangement joins TRBV3-1 (or the pseudogene TRBV3-2) to TRBJ1-5, with D unclear. V was shortened by 1 base and J by 5 bases, with 9 bases between the two germline ends. The CDR3 is made up of 14 amino acids. CDR1 is LGHDT and CDR2 is YNNKEL in the germline V gene (reference sequence).

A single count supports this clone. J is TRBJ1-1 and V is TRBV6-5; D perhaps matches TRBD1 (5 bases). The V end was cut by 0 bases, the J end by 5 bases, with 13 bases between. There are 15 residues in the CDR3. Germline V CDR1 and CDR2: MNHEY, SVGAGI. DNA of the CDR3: TGTGCCAGCAGTTACTCGACCCCCCCAGGGACTGAAGCTTTCTTT. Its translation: CASSYSTPPGTEAFF.

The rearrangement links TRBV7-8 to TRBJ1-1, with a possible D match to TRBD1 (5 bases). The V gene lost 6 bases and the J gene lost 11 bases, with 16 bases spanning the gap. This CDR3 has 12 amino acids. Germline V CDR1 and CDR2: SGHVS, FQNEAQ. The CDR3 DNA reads TGTGCCAGCAGACCTGACAGAGGCACTGCTTTCTTT. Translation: CASRPDRGTAFF.

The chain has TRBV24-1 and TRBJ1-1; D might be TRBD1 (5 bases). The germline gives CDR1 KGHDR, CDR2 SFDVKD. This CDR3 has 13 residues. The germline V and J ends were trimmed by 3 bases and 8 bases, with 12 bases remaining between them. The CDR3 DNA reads TGTGCCACCAGTGATCCGTCTCGGGGGGAAGCTTTCTTT. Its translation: CATSDPSRGEAFF.

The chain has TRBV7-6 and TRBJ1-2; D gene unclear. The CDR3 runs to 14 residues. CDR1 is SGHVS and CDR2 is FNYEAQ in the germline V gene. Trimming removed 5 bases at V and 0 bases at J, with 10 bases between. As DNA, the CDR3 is TGTGCCAGCAGCCTAGGGCCAGCTAACTATGGCTACACCTTC. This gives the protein CASSLGPANYGYTF. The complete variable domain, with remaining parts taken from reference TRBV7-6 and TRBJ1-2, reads GAGVSQSPRYKVTKRGQDVALRCDPISGHVSLYWYRQALGQGPEFLTYFNYEAQQDKSGLPNDRFSAERPEGSISTLTIQRTEQRDSAMYRCASSLGPANYGYTFGSGTRLTVV.

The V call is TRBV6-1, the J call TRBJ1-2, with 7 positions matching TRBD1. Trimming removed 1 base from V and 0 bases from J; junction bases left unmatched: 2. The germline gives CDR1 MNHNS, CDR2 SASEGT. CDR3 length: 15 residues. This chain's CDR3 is CASSEETGPNYGYTF. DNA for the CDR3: TGTGCCAGCAGTGAAGAGACAGGGCCTAACTATGGCTACACCTTC.

The CDR3 DNA is TGCGCCAGCAGCGGGGAAGGGGGTCTGGAGCAGTTCTTC. Translation: CASSGEGGLEQFF. This chain connects TRBV5-1 to TRBJ2-1; D is possibly TRBD1 (6 bases). V was trimmed by 4 bases and J by 10 bases, leaving 15 bases between them. This CDR3 has 13 residues. Germline V gene data show CDR1 as SGHRS and CDR2 as YFSETQ.

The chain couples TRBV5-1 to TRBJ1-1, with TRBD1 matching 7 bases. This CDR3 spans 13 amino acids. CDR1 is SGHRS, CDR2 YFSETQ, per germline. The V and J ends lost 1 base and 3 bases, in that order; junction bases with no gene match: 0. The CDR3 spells CASSLTGDTEAFF. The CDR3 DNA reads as TGCGCCAGCAGCTTGACAGGGGACACTGAAGCTTTCTTT.